Shown below are 18 T cell receptor beta chains from a single sample sequenced in a study of blood T cell repertoires in COVID-19. Assay used: immunoSEQ multiplex PCR; TCRdb lists only in-frame clones, some missing. The table includes roughly 220,000 clones, approximately 84% detected once. The sample was peripheral blood. All receptors come from a man aged 50 to 59 who had recovered from COVID-19.

V gene TRBV19 combines with J gene TRBJ2-2; 8 bases map to TRBD2. This CDR3 spans 16 amino acids. Germline V CDR1 and CDR2: LNHDA, SQIVND (reference sequence). Germline trimming cut 5 bases from V and 4 bases from J; bases unmatched to any gene: 9. In DNA form, the CDR3 reads TGTGCCAGTAGTGACCTAGCGGGCGGGGTCACCGGGGAGCTGTTTTTT. Translated, it gives CASSDLAGGVTGELFF.

V is TRBV9 and J is TRBJ2-1, with D tentatively TRBD1 (6 bases). V dropped 3 bases and J dropped 2 bases, with 9 bases sitting between them. The CDR3 length is 14 residues. Germline values: CDR1 SGDLS, CDR2 YYNGEE. The DNA for the CDR3 is TGTGCCAGCAGCGCTGGGACAACCTACAATGAGCAGTTCTTC. It yields the protein CASSAGTTYNEQFF.

The J gene is TRBJ2-3, the V gene TRBV5-4; 9 bases fit TRBD2. The CDR3 loop spans 16 amino acids. The trim removed 5 bases at V and 1 base at J, leaving 8 bases unmatched. Germline assignment: CDR1 SGHNT and CDR2 YYREEE (reference sequence). CDR3 in amino acids: CASRKAGGAGTDTQYF. The DNA of the CDR3 is TGTGCCAGCAGGAAAGCGGGGGGCGCGGGCACAGATACGCAGTATTTT.

V gene TRBV10-1 combines with J gene TRBJ1-6; 7 bases agree with TRBD1. CDR1 WNHNN and CDR2 SYGVQD come from the germline V gene (reference sequence). The CDR3 is 15 amino acids. J lost 15 bases, V lost 0 bases, and 11 bases had no gene match. The CDR3 loop reads CASSESRAGGTLLHF. The CDR3 region has the DNA TGCGCCAGCAGTGAGTCGAGAGCAGGGGGTACTCTCCTCCACTTT.

The chain combines TRBV3-1 (or the pseudogene TRBV3-2) with TRBJ2-2; D not resolved. The V gene's germline CDR1 is LGHDT and CDR2 YNNKEL (reference sequence). Trimming took 1 base from V and 3 from J, leaving 6 bases between them. The CDR3 consists of 14 residues. The CDR3 loop is CASSQVPHTGELFF. DNA of the CDR3: TGTGCCAGCAGCCAAGTCCCTCACACCGGGGAGCTGTTTTTT.

This chain joins TRBV7-6 and TRBJ2-1; tentatively, D is TRBD2 (6 bases). Germline V gives CDR1 SGHVS, CDR2 FNYEAQ. Between the trimmed V and J ends, which lost 10 bases and 8 bases, there was a span of 18 bases. The CDR3 is 13 amino acids. CDR3 in amino acids: CATGRRADYEQFF. The CDR3 DNA sequence: TGTGCCACAGGACGGAGGGCAGACTATGAGCAGTTCTTC.

The chain recombines TRBV29-1 with TRBJ2-7, with 8 bases lining up with TRBD1. V dropped 4 bases and J dropped 3; count of bases not matched to a gene: 14. Looked up from germline, CDR1 is SQVTM and CDR2 is ANQGSEA. The CDR3 contains 16 residues. This CDR3 is CSVVIVGTGAFYEQYF. The CDR3, as DNA: TGCAGCGTTGTTATAGTAGGGACAGGAGCCTTCTACGAGCAGTACTTC.

The genes are TRBV13 and TRBJ2-7, with unresolved D. This CDR3 has 11 residues. Looked up from germline, CDR1 is PRHDT and CDR2 is FYEKMQ (reference sequence). V was cut by 5 bases and J by 0 bases, with 2 bases left in between. CDR3 residues: CASSLSYEQYF. The CDR3 region has the DNA TGTGCCAGCAGCCTCTCCTACGAGCAGTACTTC.

CDR3: CASSQDPPASGRLEKGEQYF. CDR3 DNA: TGTGCCAGCAGCCAAGATCCCCCGGCTAGCGGGAGGTTAGAAAAGGGCGAGCAGTACTTC. The genes are TRBV4-2 and TRBJ2-7, with 11 bases aligning to TRBD2. This CDR3 contains 20 residues. Germline lookup yields CDR1 LGHNA and CDR2 YNFKEQ. J was trimmed by 6 bases and V by 0 bases; bases with no gene match: 19.

This clone was seen just once. The chain combines TRBV18 with TRBJ2-5, with D possibly being TRBD1 (6 bases). From germline, CDR1 is KGHSH and CDR2 LQKENI. The CDR3 runs to 14 residues. The V gene lost 4 bases and the J gene lost 4 bases, with 13 bases spanning the gap. CDR3: CASSRTGHTETQYF. Written as DNA, the CDR3 is TGTGCCAGCTCACGTACGGGACATACAGAGACCCAGTACTTC.

The CDR3: CASSKGARNSNQPQHF. For the CDR3, the DNA is TGTGCCAGCAGTAAGGGGGCTCGAAATAGCAATCAGCCCCAGCATTTT. This chain links TRBV2 with TRBJ1-5, with 7 nucleotides matching TRBD1. CDR3 length equals 16 residues. The germline gives CDR1 SNHLY, CDR2 FYNNEI. The V and J ends lost 5 bases and 0 bases, in that order; junction bases with no gene match: 7. The variable domain in full, completed from reference TRBV2 and TRBJ1-5, reads EPEVTQTPSHQVTQMGQEVILRCVPISNHLYFYWYRQILGQKVEFLVSFYNNEISEKSEIFDDQFSVERPDGSNFTLKIRSTKLEDSAMYFCASSKGARNSNQPQHFGDGTRLSIL.

This sequence joins TRBV7-9 and TRBJ1-1, with 9 bases matching TRBD1. The germline V gene has CDR1 SEHNR and CDR2 FQNEAQ (reference sequence). The junction had 5 bases not matched to a gene; V was cut back by 4 bases and J by 5 bases. This CDR3 contains 14 residues. CDR3 bases: TGTGCCAGCAGCTGGACAGGGGCCGGGACTGAAGCTTTCTTT. Translating it yields CASSWTGAGTEAFF.

This chain links TRBV29-1 with TRBJ2-7, with 10 nucleotides matching TRBD2. Germline V lookup: CDR1 SQVTM, CDR2 ANQGSEA. The CDR3 sequence is 14 residues long. The V segment lost 4 bases and the J segment 3 bases; nucleotides outside the gene matches: 6. CDR3 sequence reads: CSVARASGGYEQYF. DNA of the CDR3: TGCAGCGTTGCTAGGGCTAGCGGGGGCTACGAGCAGTACTTC.

This clone was found a few times. This chain uses TRBV9 with TRBJ1-1; TRBD1 aligns across 10 bases. V lost 3 bases to trimming and J lost 2 bases; unmatched junction nucleotides: 4. The CDR3 extends over 15 amino acids. Germline V gene data show CDR1 as SGDLS and CDR2 as YYNGEE. CDR3 coding DNA: TGTGCCAGCAGCGGACAGGGGGCGCTAAACACTGAAGCTTTCTTT. It yields the protein CASSGQGALNTEAFF.

About this clone: Distinct nucleotide sequences in the sample also encode this CDR3. CDR3 bases: TGTGCCAGCAGTTACTCCAGGGGCGAGCAGTACTTC. Residues: CASSYSRGEQYF. The chain recombines TRBV6-5 with TRBJ2-7; the D gene is possibly TRBD1 (6 bases). V was clipped by 0 bases and J by 6 bases, with 6 bases between them. CDR1 and CDR2 from the germline V gene are MNHEY and SVGAGI. The CDR3 extends over 12 amino acids.

The rearrangement links TRBV5-6 to TRBJ1-1; TRBD1 matches 7 bases. The J segment lost 1 base and the V segment lost 2 bases, leaving 5 bases of the junction unmatched. The germline gives CDR1 SGHDT, CDR2 YYEEEE. This CDR3 region has 15 residues. CDR3 amino acids: CASSLGGQPNTEAFF. CDR3 DNA: TGTGCCAGCAGCTTAGGGGGACAGCCGAACACTGAAGCTTTCTTT.

The V and J genes are TRBV19 and TRBJ1-1, with 7 bases matching TRBD1. CDR3 length equals 15 residues. V gave up 4 bases and J gave up 6 bases; unmatched junction bases: 11. In germline, CDR1 is LNHDA, CDR2 SQIVND (reference sequence). The CDR3 protein is CASSRRQGRGAEAFF. CDR3 nucleotides: TGTGCCAGTAGTAGAAGACAGGGCCGAGGGGCTGAAGCTTTCTTT. The full variable domain, in which reference TRBV19 and TRBJ1-1 provide the parts outside the CDR3, is DGGITQSPKYLFRKEGQNVTLSCEQNLNHDAMYWYRQDPGQGLRLIYYSQIVNDFQKGDIAEGYSVSREKKESFPLTVTSAQKNPTAFYLCASSRRQGRGAEAFFGQGTRLTVV.

The chain uses TRBV24-1 and TRBJ2-4, with 12 nucleotides matching TRBD2. With 5 bases clipped from V and 8 bases from J, the junction kept 6 bases outside the gene matches. CDR1 is KGHDR and CDR2 is SFDVKD in the germline V gene. The CDR3 is made up of 15 amino acids. CDR3 sequence reads: CATSATSGSNYIQYF. The CDR3, as DNA: TGTGCCACCAGTGCGACTAGCGGGAGTAACTACATTCAGTACTTC.